One sample yielded the 4 T cell receptor beta chains listed below, sequenced in a study of blood T cell repertoires in COVID-19. Sequenced by immunoSEQ multiplex PCR; TCRdb stores in-frame clones only, minus some. Of roughly 330,000 clones in the sample, 86% are singletons; the top ten hold about 10%. Sequencing used PBMCs or T cells enriched from blood (not recorded which). All receptors come from a woman aged 18 to 35 who had recovered from COVID-19.

This clone was seen more than once but under ten times. J is TRBJ1-2 and V is TRBV19; 7 bases align to TRBD1. Germline V gene lookup returns CDR1 LNHDA and CDR2 SQIVND (reference sequence). The CDR3 has 15 residues. The V segment lost 1 base and the J segment 8 bases; nucleotides outside the gene matches: 10. The CDR3 reads CASSIAGQIAAGYTF. The CDR3 region has the DNA TGTGCCAGTAGTATAGCGGGACAGATAGCGGCCGGCTACACCTTC.

The genes are TRBV5-1 and TRBJ2-1, with TRBD2 as a possible D gene (5 bases). V was cut by 4 bases and J by 3 bases, with 11 bases left in between. The germline V gene encodes CDR1 SGHRS and CDR2 YFSETQ. The CDR3 runs 14 residues. The CDR3 bases are TGCGCCAGCAGCGCGGAGCGGAGCTACAATGAGCAGTTCTTC. This translates into CASSAERSYNEQFF.

This clone was seen a handful of times. J is TRBJ1-2 and V is TRBV5-6; D not resolved. This CDR3 has 12 amino acids. Deletions cut 1 base from V and 7 bases from J, with 8 bases between. The V gene's germline CDR1 is SGHDT and CDR2 YYEEEE. CDR3 DNA sequence: TGTGCCAGCAGCTTGTTGCGGGGTGGCTACACCTTC. It specifies CASSLLRGGYTF.

Concerning this clone: Compared with germline, one end of the junction differs, possibly owing to a read error. The rearrangement joins TRBV4-1 to TRBJ1-4; unclear D gene. CDR1 and CDR2 from the germline V gene are MGHRA and YSYEKL. The CDR3 loop spans 12 amino acids. The DNA of the CDR3 is TGCGCCAGCAGCCAAGCTAACGAAAAACTGTTTTTT. Its protein is CASSQANEKLFF.